This T cell receptor (beta chain) was observed in a study of blood T cell repertoires in COVID-19. Some clones are missing from TCRdb's copy, which holds only in-frame ones; the method was immunoSEQ multiplex PCR. The sample yields under 200,000 clones, more than 65% seen once. The sample was PBMCs or T cells enriched from blood (not recorded which). The source of this sequence is a man aged 55 to 70 who had recovered from COVID-19.

The CDR3 region is CASSSIDYRVGTATGELFF. The DNA for the CDR3 is TGTGCCAGCAGCTCAATCGATTACAGGGTTGGGACGGCCACCGGGGAGCTGTTTTTT. This sequence joins TRBV11-2 and TRBJ2-2; possible D gene TRBD1, 6 bases. Trimming stripped 4 bases from V and 4 bases from J, with 25 bases between. Germline values: CDR1 SGHAT, CDR2 FQNNGV. The CDR3 totals 19 residues.